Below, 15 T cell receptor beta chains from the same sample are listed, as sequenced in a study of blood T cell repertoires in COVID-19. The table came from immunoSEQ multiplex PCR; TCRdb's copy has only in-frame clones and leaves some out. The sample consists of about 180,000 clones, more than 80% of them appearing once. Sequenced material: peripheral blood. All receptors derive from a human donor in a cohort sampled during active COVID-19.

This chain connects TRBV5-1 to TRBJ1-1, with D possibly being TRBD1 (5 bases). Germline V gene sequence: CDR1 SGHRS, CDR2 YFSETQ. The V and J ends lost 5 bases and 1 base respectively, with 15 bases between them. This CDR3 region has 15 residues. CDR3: CASSATDTTNTEAFF. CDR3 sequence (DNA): TGCGCCAGCAGTGCGACGGACACCACGAACACTGAAGCTTTCTTT.

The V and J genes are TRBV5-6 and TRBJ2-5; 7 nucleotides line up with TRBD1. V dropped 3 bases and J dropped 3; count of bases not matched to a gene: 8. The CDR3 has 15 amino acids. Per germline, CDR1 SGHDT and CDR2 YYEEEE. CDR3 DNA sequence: TGTGCCAGCAGCTGGGGACAGACCAGGAAAGAGACCCAGTACTTC. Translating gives CASSWGQTRKETQYF. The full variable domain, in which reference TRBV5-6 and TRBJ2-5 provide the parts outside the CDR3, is DAGVTQSPTHLIKTRGQQVTLRCSPKSGHDTVSWYQQALGQGPQFIFQYYEEEERQRGNFPDRFSGHQFPNYSSELNVNALLLGDSALYLCASSWGQTRKETQYFGPGTRLLVL.

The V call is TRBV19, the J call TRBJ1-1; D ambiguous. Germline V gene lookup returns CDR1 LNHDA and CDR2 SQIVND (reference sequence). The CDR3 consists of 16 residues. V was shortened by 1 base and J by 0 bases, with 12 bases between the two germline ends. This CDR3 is CASSIGRTSMNTEAFF. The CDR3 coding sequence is TGTGCCAGTAGTATAGGGCGGACTAGCATGAACACTGAAGCTTTCTTT.

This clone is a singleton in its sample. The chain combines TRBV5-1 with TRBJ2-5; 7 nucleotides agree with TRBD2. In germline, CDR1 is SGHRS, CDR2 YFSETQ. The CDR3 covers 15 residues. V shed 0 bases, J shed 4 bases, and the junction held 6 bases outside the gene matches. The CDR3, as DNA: TGCGCCAGCAGCTTGGCCCCCCAGCGGGGAGAGACCCAGTACTTC. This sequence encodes CASSLAPQRGETQYF.

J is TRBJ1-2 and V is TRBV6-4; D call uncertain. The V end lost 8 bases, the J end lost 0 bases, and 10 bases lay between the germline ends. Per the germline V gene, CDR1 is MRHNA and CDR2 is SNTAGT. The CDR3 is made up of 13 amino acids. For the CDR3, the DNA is TGTGCCAGCTCCGCAGGATCTAACTATGGCTACACCTTC. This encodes CASSAGSNYGYTF.

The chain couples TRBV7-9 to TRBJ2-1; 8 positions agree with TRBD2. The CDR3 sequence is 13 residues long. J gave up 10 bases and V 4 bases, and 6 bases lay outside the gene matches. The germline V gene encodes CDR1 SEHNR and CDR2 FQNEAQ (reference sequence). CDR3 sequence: CASSWGGGNEQFF. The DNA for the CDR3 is TGTGCCAGCAGCTGGGGCGGGGGGAACGAGCAGTTCTTC.

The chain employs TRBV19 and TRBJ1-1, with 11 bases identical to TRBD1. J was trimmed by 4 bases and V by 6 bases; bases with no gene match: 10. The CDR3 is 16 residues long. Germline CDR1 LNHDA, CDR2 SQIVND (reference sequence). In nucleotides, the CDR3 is TGTGCCAGTAGCCGGACAGGGGGCGCCCGGGGCACTGAAGCTTTCTTT. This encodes CASSRTGGARGTEAFF. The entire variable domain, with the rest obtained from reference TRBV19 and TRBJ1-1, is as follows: DGGITQSPKYLFRKEGQNVTLSCEQNLNHDAMYWYRQDPGQGLRLIYYSQIVNDFQKGDIAEGYSVSREKKESFPLTVTSAQKNPTAFYLCASSRTGGARGTEAFFGQGTRLTVV.

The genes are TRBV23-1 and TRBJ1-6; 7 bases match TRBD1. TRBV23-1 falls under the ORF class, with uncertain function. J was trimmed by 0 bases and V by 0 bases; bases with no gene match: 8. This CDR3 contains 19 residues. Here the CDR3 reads CASSQSSDRDFSYNSPLHF. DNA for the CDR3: TGCGCCAGCAGTCAATCGAGCGACAGGGACTTCTCCTATAATTCACCCCTCCACTTT.

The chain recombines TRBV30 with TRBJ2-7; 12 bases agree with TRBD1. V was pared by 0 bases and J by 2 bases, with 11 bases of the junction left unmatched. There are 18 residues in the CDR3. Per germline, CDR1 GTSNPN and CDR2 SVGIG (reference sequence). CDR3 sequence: CAWSVGFRDRGLPYEQYF. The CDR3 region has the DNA TGTGCCTGGAGTGTAGGTTTCCGGGACAGGGGGCTCCCCTACGAGCAGTACTTC.

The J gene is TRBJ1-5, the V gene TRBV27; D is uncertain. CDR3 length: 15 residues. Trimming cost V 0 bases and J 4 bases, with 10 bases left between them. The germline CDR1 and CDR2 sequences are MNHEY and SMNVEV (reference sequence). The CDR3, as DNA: TGTGCCAGCAGTTTATCGGTAGCCACGAATCAGCCCCAGCATTTT. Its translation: CASSLSVATNQPQHF.

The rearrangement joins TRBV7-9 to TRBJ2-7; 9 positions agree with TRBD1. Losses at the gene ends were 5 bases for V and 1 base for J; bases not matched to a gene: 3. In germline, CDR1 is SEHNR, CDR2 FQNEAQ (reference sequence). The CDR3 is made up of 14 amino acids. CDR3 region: CASSRTGVSYEQYF. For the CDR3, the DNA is TGTGCCAGCAGCCGGACAGGGGTTTCCTACGAGCAGTACTTC.

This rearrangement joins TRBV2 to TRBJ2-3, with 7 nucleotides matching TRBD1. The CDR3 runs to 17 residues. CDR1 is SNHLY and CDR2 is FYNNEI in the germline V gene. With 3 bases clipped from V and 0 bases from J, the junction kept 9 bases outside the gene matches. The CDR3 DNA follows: TGTGCCAGCAGTGACTGGGCGACAGGGCAGAGCACAGATACGCAGTATTTT. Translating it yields CASSDWATGQSTDTQYF.

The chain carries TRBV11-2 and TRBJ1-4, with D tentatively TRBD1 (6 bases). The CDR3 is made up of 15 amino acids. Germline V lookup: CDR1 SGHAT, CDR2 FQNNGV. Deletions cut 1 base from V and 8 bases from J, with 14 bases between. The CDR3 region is CASSLGSGGGEKLFF. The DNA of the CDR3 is TGTGCCAGCAGCTTAGGGAGCGGGGGCGGGGAAAAACTGTTTTTT.

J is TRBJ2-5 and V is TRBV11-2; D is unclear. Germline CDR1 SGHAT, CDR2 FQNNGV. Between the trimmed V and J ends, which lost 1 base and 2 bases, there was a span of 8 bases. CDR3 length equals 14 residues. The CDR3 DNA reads TGTGCCAGCAGCTTAGTGGGCAGTCAAGAGACCCAGTACTTC. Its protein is CASSLVGSQETQYF. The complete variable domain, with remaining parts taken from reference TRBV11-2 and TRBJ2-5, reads EAGVAQSPRYKIIEKRQSVAFWCNPISGHATLYWYQQILGQGPKLLIQFQNNGVVDDSQLPKDRFSAERLKGVDSTLKIQPAKLEDSAVYLCASSLVGSQETQYFGPGTRLLVL.

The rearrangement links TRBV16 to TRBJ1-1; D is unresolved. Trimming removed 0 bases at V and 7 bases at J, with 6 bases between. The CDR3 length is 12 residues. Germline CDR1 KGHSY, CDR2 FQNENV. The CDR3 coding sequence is TGTGCCAGCAGCCAATCGGCCAGTGAAGCTTTCTTT. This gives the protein CASSQSASEAFF.